This T cell receptor beta chain was identified in a study of OX40 agonist ivuxolimab in advanced cancers. Overall study: The treatment was a fully human IgG2 OX40 agonist, ivuxolimab. Ivuxolimab, which patients received intravenously every 2 weeks, was dosed at 0.01 to 10 mg/kg. Broader study findings: In the 0.1 to 3.0 mg/kg range, CD4+ and CD8+ blood T cells had expanded clonally by week 6. Clonal expansion in partial responders at 0.1-3.0 mg/kg ranked among the lowest.

Germline-derived CDR1 and CDR2 are MNHEY and SMNVEV (reference sequence). The CDR3 runs 13 residues. The ends were cut back, 5 bases at V and 3 bases at J, with 11 bases in the middle. The method was immunoSEQ multiplex PCR; TCRdb's version includes in-frame clones alone and lacks a portion of them. The sample holds approximately 63,000 clones; roughly nine tenths are singletons and the top ten take 6.5%. As concerns this clone: What it binds is not known.

This chain uses TRBV27 with TRBJ2-7; no definite D call. The clonotype originates from an adult with an advanced solid tumor such as melanoma, head and neck, liver or kidney cancer. Sequencing used CD4+ or CD8+ T cells sorted from blood, obtained in a trial of the OX40 agonist ivuxolimab. This chain's CDR3 is CASSPRPGYEQYF. CDR3 DNA: TGTGCCAGCAGTCCCCGCCCGGGCTACGAGCAGTACTTC.